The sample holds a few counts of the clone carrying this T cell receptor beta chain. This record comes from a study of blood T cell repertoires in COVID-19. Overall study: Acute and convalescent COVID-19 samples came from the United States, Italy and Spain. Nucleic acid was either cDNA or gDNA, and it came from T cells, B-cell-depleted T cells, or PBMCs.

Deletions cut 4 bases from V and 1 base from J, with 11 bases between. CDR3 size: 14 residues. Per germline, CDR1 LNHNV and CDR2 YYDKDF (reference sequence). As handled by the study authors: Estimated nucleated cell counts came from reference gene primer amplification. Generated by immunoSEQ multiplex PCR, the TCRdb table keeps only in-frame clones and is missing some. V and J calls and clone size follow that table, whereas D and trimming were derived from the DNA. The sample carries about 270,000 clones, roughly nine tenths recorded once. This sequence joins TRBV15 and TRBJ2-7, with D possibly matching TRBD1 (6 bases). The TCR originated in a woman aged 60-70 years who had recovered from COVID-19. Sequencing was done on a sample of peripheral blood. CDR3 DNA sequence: TGTGCCACCAGCATAGACAGGATTTCCTACGAGCAGTACTTC. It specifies CATSIDRISYEQYF.